This note documents a single T cell receptor beta chain sequence. The data were taken from a study of blood T cell repertoires in COVID-19. The overall study: Samples representing acute and convalescent COVID-19 were sourced from the United States, Italy and Spain.

V lost 0 bases and J lost 9; bases outside the gene matches: 8. The germline V gene encodes CDR1 MGHRA and CDR2 YSYEKL. The CDR3 runs to 16 residues. Original handling: Nucleated cell number was recorded as an estimate derived from reference gene primer amplification. Measured with immunoSEQ multiplex PCR; TCRdb has only the in-frame clones, and not every one. V and J calls and clone size come straight from that table; D and trimming were deduced from the DNA. The sample records tens of thousands of clones, roughly 80% being singletons. The chain joins TRBV4-1 to TRBJ2-1, with 10 bases lining up with TRBD2. This sequence was found in an elderly woman with acute or convalescent COVID-19. The sample comprised peripheral blood. CDR3 DNA sequence: TGCGCCAGCAGCCAAGATAAACGGACTAGCGGCCGTGAGCAGTTCTTC. This translates into CASSQDKRTSGREQFF.